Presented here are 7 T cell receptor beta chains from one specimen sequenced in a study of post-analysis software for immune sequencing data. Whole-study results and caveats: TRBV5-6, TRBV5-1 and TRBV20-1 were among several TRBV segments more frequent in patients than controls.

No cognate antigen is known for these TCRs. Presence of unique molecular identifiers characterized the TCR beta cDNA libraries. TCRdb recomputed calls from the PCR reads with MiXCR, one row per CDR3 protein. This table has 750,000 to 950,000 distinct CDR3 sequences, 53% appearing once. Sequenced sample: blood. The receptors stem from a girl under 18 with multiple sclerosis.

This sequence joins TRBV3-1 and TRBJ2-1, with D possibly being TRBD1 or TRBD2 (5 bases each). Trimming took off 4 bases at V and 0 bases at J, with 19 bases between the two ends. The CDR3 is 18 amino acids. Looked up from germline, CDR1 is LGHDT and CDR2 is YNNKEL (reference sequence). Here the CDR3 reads CASSPSARGGISYNEQFF. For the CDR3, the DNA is TGTGCCAGCAGCCCTAGTGCCCGTGGGGGAATCTCCTACAATGAGCAGTTCTTC.

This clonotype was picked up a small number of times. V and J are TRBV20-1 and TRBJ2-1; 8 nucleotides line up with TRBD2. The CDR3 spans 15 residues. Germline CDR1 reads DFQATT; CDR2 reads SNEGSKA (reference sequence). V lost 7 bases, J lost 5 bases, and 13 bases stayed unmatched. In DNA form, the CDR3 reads TGCAGTGTAACTAGCGGTGGGATTTCTCACAATGAGCAGTTCTTC. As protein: CSVTSGGISHNEQFF.

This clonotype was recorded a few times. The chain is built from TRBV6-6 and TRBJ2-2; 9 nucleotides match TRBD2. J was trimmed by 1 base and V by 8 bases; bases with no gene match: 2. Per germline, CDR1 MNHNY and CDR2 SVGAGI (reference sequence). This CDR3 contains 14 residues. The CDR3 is CASHSGGNTGELFF. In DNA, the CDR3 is TGTGCCAGCCATAGCGGGGGGAACACCGGGGAGCTGTTTTTT.

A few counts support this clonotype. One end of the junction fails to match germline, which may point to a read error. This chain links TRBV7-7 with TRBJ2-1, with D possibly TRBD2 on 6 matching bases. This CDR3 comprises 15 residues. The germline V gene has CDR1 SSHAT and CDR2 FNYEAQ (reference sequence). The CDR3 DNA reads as TGTGCTAGCAGTCAAAGTAGCGGCAGACTCAATGAGCAGTTCTTC. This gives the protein CASSQSSGRLNEQFF.

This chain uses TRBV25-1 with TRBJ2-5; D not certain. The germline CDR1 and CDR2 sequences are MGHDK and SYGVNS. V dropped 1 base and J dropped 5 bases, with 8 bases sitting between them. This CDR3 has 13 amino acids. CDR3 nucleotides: TGTGCCAGCAGTGAATGGGGTGGTGAGACCCAGTACTTC. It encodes CASSEWGGETQYF.

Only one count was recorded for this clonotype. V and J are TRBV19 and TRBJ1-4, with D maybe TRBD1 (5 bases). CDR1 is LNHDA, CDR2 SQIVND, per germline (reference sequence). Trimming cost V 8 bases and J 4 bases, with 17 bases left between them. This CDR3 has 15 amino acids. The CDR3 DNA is TGTGCCAGTCGCCTCGGCGGGGCCGGTAATGAAAAACTGTTTTTT. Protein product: CASRLGGAGNEKLFF.

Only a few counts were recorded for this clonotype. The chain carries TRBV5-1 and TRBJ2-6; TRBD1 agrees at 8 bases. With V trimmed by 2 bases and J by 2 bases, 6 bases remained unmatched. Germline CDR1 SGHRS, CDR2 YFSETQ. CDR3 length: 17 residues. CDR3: CASSFLTGAPGANVLTF. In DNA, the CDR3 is TGCGCCAGCAGCTTTTTGACAGGGGCTCCTGGGGCCAACGTCCTGACTTTC.